These 27 T cell receptor beta chains were sequenced from one sample in a study of blood T cell repertoires in COVID-19. The assay was immunoSEQ multiplex PCR, and TCRdb's table has in-frame clones only and misses some. Of about 59,000 clones listed, roughly 80% are singletons. The sample taken for sequencing was peripheral blood. The receptors stem from a human donor in a cohort sampled during active COVID-19.

By share, this clone counts as medium-sized. The chain employs TRBV19 and TRBJ2-7; TRBD1 aligns across 10 bases. This CDR3 is built from 13 residues. Trimming took 7 bases from V and 4 from J; bases not matched to a gene: 4. Germline V gives CDR1 LNHDA, CDR2 SQIVND (reference sequence). CDR3 sequence reads: CASKGTGEYEQYF. The DNA of the CDR3 is TGTGCCAGTAAGGGGACAGGGGAATACGAGCAGTACTTC.

V usage is TRBV24-1 and J usage is TRBJ2-1; TRBD2 matches at 8 bases. Trimming cost V 3 bases and J 4 bases; bases outside gene matches: 7. The CDR3 spans 16 residues. Germline values: CDR1 KGHDR, CDR2 SFDVKD. CDR3 loop: CATSDLSGRGYNEQFF. In DNA, the CDR3 is TGTGCCACCAGTGATCTATCCGGGAGGGGTTACAATGAGCAGTTCTTC.

This chain uses TRBV10-3 with TRBJ1-5; 10 bases align to TRBD1. Germline assignment: CDR1 ENHRY and CDR2 SYGVKD. V lost 4 bases and J lost 0; bases outside the gene matches: 12. This CDR3 is 19 amino acids long. The DNA of the CDR3 is TGTGCCATCAGTGCCCCCGTGGGGGACAGGGGTAATAGCAATCAGCCCCAGCATTTT. Translated: CAISAPVGDRGNSNQPQHF.

This clone has just a few counts. V and J are TRBV2 and TRBJ1-5; D is uncertain. Per germline, CDR1 SNHLY and CDR2 FYNNEI. The CDR3 totals 15 residues. Trimming took off 5 bases at V and 7 bases at J, with 18 bases between the two ends. The CDR3 DNA is TGTGCCAGCAGTTTCGACCGGGGATTCCACCAGCCCCAGCATTTT. It codes for CASSFDRGFHQPQHF.

The J gene is TRBJ1-1, the V gene TRBV7-2, with 9 bases aligning to TRBD1. In germline, CDR1 is SGHTA, CDR2 FQGNSA. The CDR3 totals 14 residues. V shed 5 bases, J shed 4 bases, and the junction held 5 bases outside the gene matches. The CDR3 coding sequence is TGTGCCAGCAGCCCCACAGGGGGCCGCACTGAAGCTTTCTTT. Amino acid sequence: CASSPTGGRTEAFF.

This sequence joins TRBV3-1 (or the pseudogene TRBV3-2) and TRBJ2-3; 8 bases are shared with TRBD2. There are 13 residues in the CDR3. The germline V gene has CDR1 LGHDT and CDR2 YNNKEL (reference sequence). The V and J ends lost 4 bases and 8 bases, in that order; junction bases with no gene match: 5. The CDR3 DNA is TGTGCCAGCAGCCCTAACGGGGGGGGTACGCAGTATTTT. Protein sequence: CASSPNGGGTQYF.

The chain uses TRBV3-1 (or the pseudogene TRBV3-2) and TRBJ2-7, with 9 bases fitting TRBD2. The ends lost 2 bases at V and 2 bases at J; junction bases unmatched: 4. Looked up from germline, CDR1 is LGHDT and CDR2 is YNNKEL (reference sequence). The CDR3 is 15 amino acids. CDR3 sequence reads: CASSQYTSGPYEQYF. Written as DNA, the CDR3 is TGTGCCAGCAGCCAATACACTAGCGGGCCCTACGAGCAGTACTTC.

A word on this clone: At one of its ends the junction is not consistent with the germline gene, which may arise from a read error. V usage is TRBV7-9 and J usage is TRBJ1-4; D ambiguous. The CDR3 is 12 residues long. The germline V gene encodes CDR1 SEHNR and CDR2 FQNEAQ (reference sequence). Here the CDR3 DNA reads TGCCCCATCGGCAGGTATAATGAAAAACTGTTTTTT. Translated, it gives CPIGRYNEKLFF.

This chain connects TRBV7-2 to TRBJ2-6, with a weak D call TRBD2 (7 bases). CDR3 length equals 16 residues. Trimming took off 10 bases at V and 2 bases at J, with 18 bases between the two ends. In germline, CDR1 is SGHTA, CDR2 FQGNSA. This CDR3 reads CATTGGAGAGANVLTF. The CDR3 region has the DNA TGTGCCACCACGGGGGGCGCGGGCGCTGGGGCCAACGTCCTGACTTTC.

The V gene is TRBV25-1, the J gene TRBJ2-7, with a possible D match to TRBD2 (5 bases). The CDR3 loop spans 12 amino acids. Deletions cut 9 bases from V and 4 bases from J, with 13 bases between. Germline-derived CDR1 and CDR2 are MGHDK and SYGVNS. The CDR3 sequence is CASSVGEYEQYF. The CDR3 DNA follows: TGTGCCAGTTCTGTTGGGGAGTACGAGCAGTACTTC.

This rearrangement joins TRBV4-1 to TRBJ2-2, with 8 bases identical to TRBD1. CDR1 is MGHRA, CDR2 YSYEKL, per germline. The CDR3 is made up of 15 amino acids. The ends lost 4 bases at V and 5 bases at J; junction bases unmatched: 6. The CDR3 nucleotides read TGCGCCAGCAGCCCCCAGGGGGCAGGTACCGGGGAGCTGTTTTTT. Its translation is CASSPQGAGTGELFF.

The rearrangement uses TRBV7-2 and TRBJ1-2, with D possibly matching TRBD1 (5 bases). Germline values: CDR1 SGHTA, CDR2 FQGNSA. Trimming shortened V by 5 bases and J by 7 bases, and 14 bases separated the two germline ends. The CDR3 contains 13 residues. The CDR3 protein is CASSGLSGGGYTF. CDR3 nucleotide sequence: TGTGCCAGCAGCGGCCTGTCGGGGGGTGGCTACACCTTC.

J is TRBJ2-3 and V is TRBV5-1, with a weak D call TRBD1 (5 bases). The CDR3 extends over 14 amino acids. V lost 7 bases to trimming and J lost 2 bases, with 14 bases between them. The germline V gene has CDR1 SGHRS and CDR2 YFSETQ. This CDR3 is CASGRRQPTDTQYF. The CDR3, as DNA: TGCGCCAGCGGGCGAAGACAGCCCACAGATACGCAGTATTTT.

This chain joins TRBV4-1 and TRBJ2-1; 8 bases map to TRBD2. The CDR3 spans 15 residues. Germline assignment: CDR1 MGHRA and CDR2 YSYEKL. V lost 2 bases to trimming and J lost 0 bases; unmatched junction nucleotides: 0. CDR3 in amino acids: CASSQSGSSYNEQFF. The CDR3, as DNA: TGCGCCAGCAGCCAAAGCGGGAGCTCCTACAATGAGCAGTTCTTC.

V and J are TRBV14 and TRBJ2-4, with D possibly matching TRBD2 (5 bases). This CDR3 region has 17 residues. The germline V and J ends were trimmed by 5 bases and 6 bases, with 23 bases remaining between them. Germline CDR1 reads SGHDN; CDR2 reads FVKESK. The DNA of the CDR3 is TGTGCCAGCAGCTCGCAAGAGGGTTCGGTCGTATCAAACATTCAGTACTTC. It encodes CASSSQEGSVVSNIQYF.

J is TRBJ2-5 and V is TRBV7-2, with unresolved D. V shed 4 bases and J shed 1 base, with 10 bases lying between them. From germline, CDR1 is SGHTA and CDR2 FQGNSA. CDR3 length: 14 residues. The CDR3 DNA is TGTGCCAGCAGCTCAGACCCGGGCCAAGAGACCCAGTACTTC. Translated, it gives CASSSDPGQETQYF.

This sequence joins TRBV6-6 and TRBJ1-2, with D possibly matching TRBD1 (6 bases). V was pared by 5 bases and J by 4 bases, with 14 bases between. CDR3 length: 14 residues. The germline gives CDR1 MNHNY, CDR2 SVGAGI (reference sequence). This chain's CDR3 is CASSRDTPSYGYTF. The DNA of the CDR3 is TGTGCCAGCAGTAGGGACACCCCGTCCTATGGCTACACCTTC.

Only a few counts were recorded for this clone. CDR3 sequence (DNA): TGTGCCAGCAGACTCGACAGGACGAACACTGAAGCTTTCTTT. Amino acid sequence: CASRLDRTNTEAFF. This chain joins TRBV7-2 and TRBJ1-1, with D maybe TRBD1 (6 bases). Per the germline V gene, CDR1 is SGHTA and CDR2 is FQGNSA. The CDR3 is made up of 14 amino acids. V lost 6 bases, J lost 1 base, and 12 bases lay in between.

V gene TRBV18 combines with J gene TRBJ1-1; TRBD1 agrees at 9 bases. This CDR3 spans 15 amino acids. V lost 2 bases, J lost 1 base, and 2 bases stayed unmatched. Germline CDR1 reads KGHSH; CDR2 reads LQKENI. CDR3 nucleotide sequence: TGTGCCAGCTCACCAACGGGACAGGGGAACACTGAAGCTTTCTTT. Protein product: CASSPTGQGNTEAFF.

The rearrangement links TRBV6-2 or TRBV6-3 to TRBJ2-4, with 8 positions matching TRBD2. J gave up 0 bases and V 4 bases, and 5 bases lay outside the gene matches. The CDR3 is 16 residues long. The V gene's germline CDR1 is MNHEY and CDR2 SVGEGT. DNA for the CDR3: TGTGCCAGCAGTTCGGGGGGGCCAGGAGCCAAAAACATTCAGTACTTC. It yields the protein CASSSGGPGAKNIQYF.

V and J are TRBV20-1 and TRBJ2-3; 9 bases fit TRBD2. Germline CDR1 is DFQATT and CDR2 is SNEGSKA (reference sequence). V lost 3 bases and J lost 2; bases outside the gene matches: 9. The CDR3 runs to 16 residues. CDR3 in DNA: TGCAGTGCTAGTCCTGATAGCGGGAGCTCCACAGATACGCAGTATTTT. It yields the protein CSASPDSGSSTDTQYF.

This rearrangement joins TRBV28 to TRBJ1-6; weak D call: TRBD1 (6 bases). This CDR3 has 15 amino acids. CDR1 MDHEN and CDR2 SYDVKM come from the germline V gene. Deletions cut 3 bases from V and 5 bases from J, with 11 bases between. CDR3 region: CASSLGARNNSPLHF. CDR3 nucleotides: TGTGCCAGCAGTTTGGGGGCGCGTAATAATTCACCCCTCCACTTT.

V is TRBV29-1 and J is TRBJ2-2, with 15 nucleotides matching TRBD2. Germline lookup yields CDR1 SQVTM and CDR2 ANQGSEA. The V and J ends lost 5 bases and 4 bases, in that order; junction bases with no gene match: 5. This CDR3 region has 16 residues. CDR3 protein: CSVRTSGRGITGELFF. Written as DNA, the CDR3 is TGCAGCGTTCGGACTAGCGGGAGGGGCATCACCGGGGAGCTGTTTTTT.

The V gene is TRBV11-2, the J gene TRBJ2-7; D is perhaps TRBD1 (6 bases). V was trimmed by 5 bases and J by 1 base, leaving 18 bases between them. Germline CDR1 and CDR2: SGHAT and FQNNGV. CDR3 length: 16 amino acids. In nucleotides, the CDR3 is TGTGCCAGCAGCAGCCGCCTTGGGGGCTTGTCCTACGAGCAGTACTTC. It yields the protein CASSSRLGGLSYEQYF.

The chain joins TRBV19 to TRBJ1-2; TRBD1 is a possible D gene (5 bases). The germline V gene encodes CDR1 LNHDA and CDR2 SQIVND (reference sequence). Between the trimmed V and J ends, which lost 3 bases and 5 bases, there was a span of 16 bases. This CDR3 is built from 15 residues. The CDR3 loop reads CASSMKAGRHYGYTF. DNA of the CDR3: TGTGCCAGTAGTATGAAGGCAGGGCGACATTATGGCTACACCTTC.

The sample holds a few counts of this clone. V is TRBV6-5 and J is TRBJ1-1; 10 bases map to TRBD1. Per the germline V gene, CDR1 is MNHEY and CDR2 is SVGAGI. V shed 4 bases, J shed 5 bases, and the junction held 7 bases outside the gene matches. The CDR3 totals 15 residues. CDR3 in DNA: TGTGCCAGCAGTTTGGGGCGACAGGGGGCAACTGAAGCTTTCTTT. Protein sequence: CASSLGRQGATEAFF.

The rearrangement joins TRBV6-4 to TRBJ2-1; 9 bases are a match to TRBD2. Germline V lookup: CDR1 MRHNA, CDR2 SNTAGT. V dropped 3 bases and J dropped 0; count of bases not matched to a gene: 0. This CDR3 spans 15 amino acids. CDR3 bases: TGTGCCAGCAGTGAGCGGGAGGGCTCCTACAATGAGCAGTTCTTC. It specifies CASSEREGSYNEQFF.